This T cell receptor beta chain was sequenced for a study of T cells in Graves' hyperthyroidism and ophthalmopathy. The CDR3 regions of TCR beta were amplified from RNA transcripts. Initially, a first-round RT-PCR of the TCR CDR3 employed the HTBI primer set. TCRdb passed the multiplex PCR reads through MiXCR, listing each CDR3 protein once. The sample lists around 500,000 distinct CDR3 sequences; about 14% were seen once. Germline CDR1 MDHEN, CDR2 SYDVKM. The CDR3 is made up of 13 amino acids. The table lists this clonotype with many counts. The chain recombines TRBV28 with TRBJ2-3; no firm D call. The end of the DNA aligns better with TRBJ1-5, so the J call may be wrong. Sequences were obtained from blood. The clonotype comes from a woman between 35 and 50 years old with Graves' hyperthyroidism. The CDR3 DNA reads TGTGCCAGCAGCGGAGGGCGAGAAGATACGCAGCATTTT. Amino acid sequence: CASSGGREDTQHF.